Presented here are 17 T cell receptor beta chains from one specimen sequenced in a study of T-cell reconstitution after alpha-beta-depleted transplantation in children. Preparation of the TCRbeta library used unique molecular identifiers. TCRdb processed the PCR reads anew with MiXCR; each CDR3 protein has one entry. Of about 490,000 distinct CDR3 sequences listed, about 10% are singletons. The sample was PBMCs, taken before TCRalphabeta/CD19-depleted stem cell transplant. Receptor source: a child aged 2 to 9 with inherited bone marrow failure, due to receive a stem cell transplant.

This clonotype was seen repeatedly, ten times or more. The rearrangement links TRBV30 to TRBJ2-1; D unresolved. The CDR3 contains 13 residues. In germline, CDR1 is GTSNPN, CDR2 SVGIG (reference sequence). Trimming shortened V by 1 base and J by 8 bases, and 12 bases separated the two germline ends. The CDR3 region is CAWSGNRLDEQFF. CDR3 bases: TGTGCCTGGAGTGGAAACCGCTTAGATGAGCAGTTCTTC.

The sample holds many counts of this clonotype. The V gene is TRBV7-2, the J gene TRBJ1-4, with D hard to call. The V gene lost 4 bases and the J gene lost 8 bases, with 14 bases spanning the gap. Germline CDR1 and CDR2: SGHTA and FQGNSA. The CDR3 has 14 residues. Here the CDR3 reads CASSSLPFQEKLFF. The CDR3 DNA is TGTGCCAGCAGCTCTCTTCCCTTCCAGGAAAAACTGTTTTTT.

This clonotype was seen many times. The chain is built from TRBV12-3 or TRBV12-4 and TRBJ2-5; D is uncertain. With 5 bases removed from V and 5 bases from J, the gap between germline ends came to 12 bases. CDR3 size: 13 residues. This chain's CDR3 is CASSPRKAETQYF. CDR3 nucleotide sequence: TGTGCCAGCAGTCCCCGGAAGGCGGAGACCCAGTACTTC.

This clonotype was recorded many times. V usage is TRBV6-4 and J usage is TRBJ2-3; D is uncertain. The germline V gene has CDR1 MRHNA and CDR2 SNTAGT. The V end was cut by 6 bases, the J end by 2 bases, with 33 bases between. This CDR3 is built from 21 residues. The CDR3 sequence: CASSRSPFASAQENTTDTQYF. The CDR3, as DNA: TGTGCCAGCAGCCGGAGCCCTTTTGCGAGTGCGCAGGAAAATACCACAGATACGCAGTATTTT.

This chain uses TRBV5-6 with TRBJ2-5, with D perhaps TRBD1 or TRBD2 (5 bases each). V dropped 6 bases and J dropped 5 bases, with 26 bases sitting between them. This CDR3 is 17 amino acids long. Germline CDR1 reads SGHDT; CDR2 reads YYEEEE. CDR3 loop: CASNPSKTGTIKETQYF. The CDR3, as DNA: TGTGCCAGCAACCCCTCGAAGACCGGGACGATAAAGGAGACCCAGTACTTC.

This clonotype showed up many times. V is TRBV6-2 or TRBV6-3 and J is TRBJ2-2; TRBD1 aligns across 7 bases. The CDR3 length is 13 residues. In germline, CDR1 is MNHEY, CDR2 SVGEGT. Trimming took 6 bases from V and 4 from J; bases not matched to a gene: 2. This CDR3 is CASRQGFTGELFF. The CDR3 DNA reads as TGTGCCAGCAGACAGGGGTTCACCGGGGAGCTGTTTTTT.

The sample holds a few counts of this clonotype. This chain joins TRBV7-2 and TRBJ2-3, with D unresolved. Germline assignment: CDR1 SGHTA and CDR2 FQGNSA. There are 15 residues in the CDR3. The V gene lost 7 bases and the J gene lost 2 bases, with 16 bases spanning the gap. The CDR3 region has the DNA TGTGCCAGCATCTCCCCTCGTTGGCCCACAGATACGCAGTATTTT. Amino acids: CASISPRWPTDTQYF. Based on the CDR3 plus reference TRBV7-2 and TRBJ2-3, the full variable domain is GAGVSQSPSNKVTEKGKDVELRCDPISGHTALYWYRQSLGQGLEFLIYFQGNSAPDKSGLPSDRFSAERTGGSVSTLTIQRTQQEDSAVYLCASISPRWPTDTQYFGPGTRLTVL.

The rearrangement uses TRBV28 and TRBJ2-3; D is perhaps TRBD1 (6 bases). CDR3 size: 13 residues. Looked up from germline, CDR1 is MDHEN and CDR2 is SYDVKM. The V gene lost 6 bases and the J gene lost 6 bases, with 13 bases spanning the gap. CDR3 region: CASRGHGSDTQYF. CDR3 bases: TGTGCCAGCAGGGGACACGGCTCGGATACGCAGTATTTT.

The CDR3 bases are TGTGCCAGCAGGCAACAGGGCGTTACTGGAAACACCATATATTTT. Translation gives CASRQQGVTGNTIYF. V usage is TRBV11-2 and J usage is TRBJ1-3; the D gene is possibly TRBD1 (6 bases). CDR3 size: 15 residues. CDR1 SGHAT and CDR2 FQNNGV come from the germline V gene. V was shortened by 6 bases and J by 2 bases, with 14 bases between the two germline ends.

This clonotype was observed a few times. V usage is TRBV20-1 and J usage is TRBJ2-7; TRBD1 is a possible D gene (6 bases). V lost 5 bases and J lost 4, with 18 bases in between. Looked up from germline, CDR1 is DFQATT and CDR2 is SNEGSKA (reference sequence). This CDR3 spans 14 amino acids. The CDR3 DNA follows: TGCAGTGCTTACCCTCCACAGGGCGGGTACGAGCAGTACTTC. It yields the protein CSAYPPQGGYEQYF.

This clonotype has more than one count but fewer than ten. The J gene is TRBJ2-7, the V gene TRBV20-1, with D perhaps TRBD2 (5 bases). V was pared by 0 bases and J by 0 bases, with 12 bases between. In germline, CDR1 is DFQATT, CDR2 SNEGSKA (reference sequence). The CDR3 has 15 amino acids. The CDR3 loop is CSARDAGRTSYEQYF. The CDR3 DNA reads TGCAGTGCTAGAGATGCGGGCAGGACCTCCTACGAGCAGTACTTC.

This clonotype came up many times. The chain couples TRBV20-1 to TRBJ2-1, with a tentative D call TRBD2 (5 bases). CDR1 and CDR2 from the germline V gene are DFQATT and SNEGSKA (reference sequence). This CDR3 has 18 amino acids. V lost 0 bases to trimming and J lost 0 bases, with 18 bases between them. The CDR3 DNA reads TGCAGTGCTAGAGATCAACCCGGAAGTGGGAGCTCCTACAATGAGCAGTTCTTC. Amino acid sequence: CSARDQPGSGSSYNEQFF.

This rearrangement joins TRBV12-3 or TRBV12-4 to TRBJ1-5; 8 positions match TRBD1. The trim removed 4 bases at V and 7 bases at J, leaving 3 bases unmatched. The CDR3 covers 13 residues. CDR3 coding DNA: TGTGCCAGCAGTTCAGGGGGCTGGCAGCCCCAGCATTTT. Protein sequence: CASSSGGWQPQHF.

A remark on this clonotype: One end of the junction is discordant with germline, which a read error may explain. The chain combines TRBV11-2 with TRBJ2-1; 7 bases match TRBD2. CDR1 and CDR2 from the germline V gene are SGHAT and FQNNGV. The CDR3 sequence is 16 residues long. In nucleotides, the CDR3 is TGTGCCAGCAGCTTAGGGTGGCGGGAGCTGGGTAATGACCAGTTCTTC. Translated, it gives CASSLGWRELGNDQFF.

This clonotype was observed many times. This chain uses TRBV10-3 with TRBJ2-6; possible D gene TRBD1, 6 bases. This CDR3 is 17 amino acids long. V was trimmed by 7 bases and J by 0 bases, leaving 16 bases between them. Germline V gene sequence: CDR1 ENHRY, CDR2 SYGVKD. CDR3 protein: CAITPGQIHSGANVLTF. In DNA form, the CDR3 reads TGTGCCATCACCCCGGGACAAATCCACTCTGGGGCCAACGTCCTGACTTTC.

This clonotype was detected ten times or more. V and J are TRBV12-3 or TRBV12-4 and TRBJ2-7, with D tentatively TRBD2 (6 bases). The CDR3 consists of 14 residues. V shed 5 bases and J shed 0 bases, with 11 bases lying between them. DNA for the CDR3: TGTGCCAGCAGTCCGGGACTCGACTCCTACGAGCAGTACTTC. Its protein is CASSPGLDSYEQYF.

At least ten counts were recorded for this clonotype. The chain employs TRBV10-2 and TRBJ1-5, with D tentatively TRBD1 (5 bases). Germline loops: CDR1 WSHSY, CDR2 SAAADI. Between the trimmed V and J ends, which lost 5 bases and 0 bases, there was a span of 14 bases. The CDR3 runs 16 residues. In DNA, the CDR3 is TGCGCCAGCAGTCAGGGAAGTCGTGGTAGCAATCAGCCCCAGCATTTT. This codes for CASSQGSRGSNQPQHF.